This T cell receptor beta chain emerged from a study of chemoradiotherapy in HPV16-positive cancers. Background on the study: Candidate HPV-specific clones and shared TCR motifs came from a couple of HPV16-positive patients.

General study points: In HPV16-positive patients, HPV-responsive T-cell expansion tracked better recurrence-free survival.

Note on this clone: The antigen remains unidentified.

The CDR3 has 15 amino acids. Trimming removed 8 bases from V and 2 bases from J, with 17 bases in between. The germline V gene encodes CDR1 SGHAT and CDR2 FQNNGV. The table came from immunoSEQ multiplex PCR; TCRdb's copy has only in-frame clones and leaves some out. There are 5,000 to 8,000 clones in the sample; 75% to 85% occur only once, and 6.2% lies in the top ten. V is TRBV11-2 and J is TRBJ2-3; possibly TRBD1 for D (6 bases). This clonotype was sampled from a human donor with HPV-associated anogenital cancer. The input for sequencing was tumor tissue, taken from a patient who underwent chemoradiotherapy. The CDR3 protein is CASCRDRTYTDTQYF. The DNA for the CDR3 is TGTGCCAGCTGCAGAGACAGGACCTACACAGATACGCAGTATTTT.